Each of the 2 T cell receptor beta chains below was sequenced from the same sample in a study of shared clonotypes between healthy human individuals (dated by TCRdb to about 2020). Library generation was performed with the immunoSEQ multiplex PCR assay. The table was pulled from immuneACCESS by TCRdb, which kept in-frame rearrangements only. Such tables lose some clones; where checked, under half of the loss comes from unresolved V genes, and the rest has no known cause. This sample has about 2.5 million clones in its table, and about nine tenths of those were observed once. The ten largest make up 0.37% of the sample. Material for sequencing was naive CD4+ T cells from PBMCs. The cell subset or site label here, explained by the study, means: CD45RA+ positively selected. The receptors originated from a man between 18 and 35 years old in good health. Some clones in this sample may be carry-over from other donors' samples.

CDR3 sequence: CASKGLASTDTQYF. For the CDR3, the DNA is TGTGCCAGCAAAGGACTAGCGTCAACAGATACGCAGTATTTT. The chain recombines TRBV7-2 with TRBJ2-3, with 9 bases that match TRBD2. From germline, CDR1 is SGHTA and CDR2 FQGNSA. V dropped 7 bases and J dropped 3; count of bases not matched to a gene: 5. The CDR3 covers 14 residues.

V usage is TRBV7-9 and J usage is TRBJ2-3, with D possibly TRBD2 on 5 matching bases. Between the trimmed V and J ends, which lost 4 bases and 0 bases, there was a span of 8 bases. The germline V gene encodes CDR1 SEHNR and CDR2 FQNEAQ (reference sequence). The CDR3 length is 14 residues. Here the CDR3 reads CASSSGLSTDTQYF. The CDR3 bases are TGTGCCAGCAGCTCCGGACTGAGCACAGATACGCAGTATTTT.